This entry describes one TCR beta chain. Germline V CDR1 and CDR2: SGHTS, YDEGEE. Between the trimmed V and J ends, which lost 1 base and 6 bases, there was a span of 13 bases. The CDR3 is 15 residues long. Using immunoSEQ multiplex PCR, the repertoire was profiled, and TCRdb retains in-frame clones only, with some absent. Of around 150,000 clones listed, around 90% were seen once; the top ten hold approximately 3%. These data belong to a study of T cell responses to AZD1222 COVID-19 vaccine. Here the sequenced sample was peripheral blood, taken 28 days after the second AZD1222 dose. The chain links TRBV5-8 to TRBJ2-2; D perhaps matches TRBD2 (5 bases). This receptor was taken from an adult who received the AZD1222 COVID-19 vaccine. This CDR3 reads CASSLNDPRAGELFF. The CDR3 DNA is TGTGCCAGCAGCTTGAATGACCCGAGGGCCGGGGAGCTGTTTTTT.